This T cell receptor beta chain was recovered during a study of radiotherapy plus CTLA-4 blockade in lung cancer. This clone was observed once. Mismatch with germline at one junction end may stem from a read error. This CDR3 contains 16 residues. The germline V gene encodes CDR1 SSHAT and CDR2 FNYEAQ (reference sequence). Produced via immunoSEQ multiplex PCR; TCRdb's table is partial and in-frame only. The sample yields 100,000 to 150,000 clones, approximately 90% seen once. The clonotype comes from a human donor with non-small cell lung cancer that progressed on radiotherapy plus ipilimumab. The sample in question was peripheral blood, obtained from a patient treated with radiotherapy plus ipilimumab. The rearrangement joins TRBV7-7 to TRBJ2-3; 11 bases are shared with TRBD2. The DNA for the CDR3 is TGTGCTAGCAGCTTGCTAGCGGGGGGTAACACAGATACGCAGTATTTT. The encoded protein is CASSLLAGGNTDTQYF.